The rows below give T cell receptor beta chains drawn from one sample of a study of blood T cell repertoires in COVID-19. Method: immunoSEQ multiplex PCR; TCRdb's copy keeps in-frame clones and lacks some. The top ten hold less than 3% of the sample, which has about 69,000 clones, over 75% seen once. Input material: peripheral blood. The receptor set was obtained from an elderly man with acute or convalescent COVID-19. CDR3s include the opening cysteine and the closing phenylalanine or tryptophan. A D gene is named only where the DNA matches it firmly. Size values are once, few and many counts, or a class for expanded clones, and some rows have none.

>TRBV19|TRBJ2-2|TRBD2|.
CASNPGGEPNTGELFF
TGTGCCAGTAACCCCGGGGGGGAGCCGAACACCGGGGAGCTGTTTTTT
>TRBV27|TRBJ1-2|TRBD1|once
CASSPRIQGAGGYTF
TGTGCCAGCAGTCCCCGCATACAGGGGGCAGGTGGCTACACCTTC
>TRBV12-3/TRBV12-4|TRBJ1-2|.|.
CASRHNRASGYTF
TGTGCCAGCAGACATAACAGGGCTAGCGGCTACACCTTC
>TRBV25-1|TRBJ1-4|.|.
CASSGGGRSNEKLFF
TGTGCCAGCAGTGGGGGCGGGAGAAGTAATGAAAAACTGTTTTTT
>TRBV18|TRBJ1-1|.|.
CASSPFGAETRTEAFF
TGTGCCAGCTCACCATTCGGAGCAGAAACCCGCACTGAAGCTTTCTTT
>TRBV23-1|TRBJ1-5|.|once
CASSQSASYEGGNQPQHF
TGCGCCAGCAGTCAATCGGCCTCCTACGAGGGAGGCAATCAGCCCCAGCATTTT
>TRBV6-5|TRBJ1-5|TRBD1|.
CASTRDSYQSQHF
TGTGCCAGCACCCGGGACAGTTATCAGAGCCAGCATTTT
>TRBV6-1|TRBJ1-2|.|once
CASSVRGGRTANYGYTF
TGTGCCAGCAGTGTCAGAGGGGGACGGACAGCTAACTATGGCTACACCTTC
>TRBV29-1|TRBJ1-1|.|.
CSPKVQENTEAFF
TGCAGCCCCAAGGTACAGGAAAACACTGAAGCTTTCTTT
>TRBV9|TRBJ2-7|TRBD1|.
CASSAWPDRGLGEQYF
TGTGCCAGCAGCGCCTGGCCAGACAGGGGGCTTGGGGAGCAGTACTTC
>TRBV19|TRBJ1-2|TRBD1|.
CASRIAGGTYGYTF
TGTGCCAGTAGAATCGCAGGGGGTACCTATGGCTACACCTTC
>TRBV4-2|TRBJ2-2|.|.
CASSQDTVNTGELFF
TGTGCCAGCAGCCAAGACACGGTGAACACCGGGGAGCTGTTTTTT
>TRBV5-1|TRBJ2-1|TRBD2|.
CASSWAEREGSYNEQFF
TGCGCCAGCAGCTGGGCTGAGCGGGAGGGTTCCTACAATGAGCAGTTCTTC
>TRBV7-8|TRBJ1-2|.|.
CASSLARGSYGYTF
TGTGCCAGCAGCTTAGCGCGAGGTTCTTATGGCTACACCTTC
>TRBV9|TRBJ1-1|TRBD1|few
CASSVQGQMNTEAFF
TGTGCCAGCAGCGTACAGGGACAGATGAACACTGAAGCTTTCTTT
>TRBV11-2|TRBJ2-7|TRBD2|.
CASRLAGGPGEQYF
TGTGCCAGCAGGTTAGCGGGAGGGCCGGGTGAGCAGTACTTC
>TRBV27|TRBJ2-6|.|.
CASSTTTGPYSGANVLTF
TGTGCCAGCAGTACCACGACAGGACCCTACTCTGGGGCCAACGTCCTGACTTTC
>TRBV3-1/TRBV3-2|TRBJ1-2|.|.
CASSQTADGYTF
TGTGCCAGCAGCCAAACGGCGGATGGCTACACCTTC
>TRBV30|TRBJ1-5|TRBD1|.
CAFSTGPGQPQHF
TGTGCCTTTTCGACAGGGCCGGGTCAGCCCCAGCATTTT
>TRBV5-1|TRBJ2-2|TRBD2|once
CASSLGTSGKNTGELFF
TGCGCCAGCAGCTTGGGGACTAGCGGAAAGAACACCGGGGAGCTGTTTTTT
>TRBV9|TRBJ2-1|.|.
CASSVAINPYRNEQFF
TGTGCCAGCAGCGTAGCGATCAACCCTTATCGGAATGAGCAGTTCTTC
>TRBV7-2|TRBJ1-3|.|few
CASSLVGARGNTIYF
TGTGCCAGCAGCTTAGTTGGGGCGCGGGGAAACACCATATATTTT
>TRBV13|TRBJ1-5|TRBD1|.
CASSLGRGLQPQHF
TGTGCCAGCAGCTTAGGCAGGGGGCTCCAGCCCCAGCATTTT
>TRBV6-1|TRBJ1-5|TRBD1|.
CASSSNRGGGQPQHF
TGTGCCAGCAGTTCCAACAGGGGTGGGGGACAGCCCCAGCATTTT
>TRBV27|TRBJ1-4|TRBD1|.
CASSTGQGNEKLFF
TGTGCCAGCAGTACGGGACAGGGAAATGAAAAACTGTTTTTT
>TRBV5-8|TRBJ2-1|TRBD2|.
CASSSPGRELYNEQFF
TGTGCCAGCAGCTCCCCCGGGAGGGAGCTCTACAATGAGCAGTTCTTC
>TRBV28|TRBJ2-7|.|.
CASSFSRGHRKSYEQYF
TGTGCCAGCAGTTTTTCGCGGGGGCACAGGAAATCCTACGAGCAGTACTTC
>TRBV21-1|TRBJ2-5|.|.
CASSDNRLAVQETQYF
TGTGCCAGCAGCGACAACCGGTTGGCAGTCCAAGAGACCCAGTACTTC
>TRBV5-6|TRBJ1-2|.|.
CATDRAGRGYGYTF
TGTGCCACCGATCGGGCGGGGCGCGGGTATGGCTACACCTTC
>TRBV19|TRBJ1-3|TRBD1|.
CASDRASGNTIYF
TGTGCGTCAGACAGGGCCAGCGGAAACACCATATATTTT
>TRBV9|TRBJ1-3|.|.
CASRREGNTIYF
TGTGCCAGCAGACGAGAGGGAAACACCATATATTTT
>TRBV11-2|TRBJ1-6|.|.
CASRRTGDSPLHF
TGTGCCAGCAGAAGGACGGGGGATTCACCCCTCCACTTT
>TRBV9|TRBJ2-1|TRBD2|.
CASSKTSGGVNEQFF
TGTGCCAGCAGCAAGACTAGCGGGGGCGTTAATGAGCAGTTCTTC
>TRBV14|TRBJ1-2|.|.
CASSNSVNYGYTF
TGTGCCAGCAGCAACTCGGTTAACTATGGCTACACCTTC
>TRBV6-6|TRBJ1-2|.|few
CASSSGEGFGGYTF
TGTGCCAGCAGTTCCGGTGAGGGATTCGGAGGCTACACCTTC
>TRBV10-1|TRBJ2-3|TRBD2|.
CASALAGADTQYF
TGCGCCAGCGCCCTAGCGGGTGCAGATACGCAGTATTTT
>TRBV7-2|TRBJ1-2|.|.
CASSPTTPNYGYTF
TGTGCCAGCAGCCCGACAACGCCTAACTATGGCTACACCTTC
>TRBV9|TRBJ2-1|TRBD1|.
CASSISGGTSYNEQFF
TGTGCCAGCAGCATCTCAGGGGGAACGTCCTACAATGAGCAGTTCTTC
>TRBV30|TRBJ2-1|TRBD2|few
CAWPIAGDHNEQFF
TGTGCCTGGCCTATAGCGGGAGACCACAATGAGCAGTTCTTC
>TRBV6-2/TRBV6-3|TRBJ1-1|.|.
CASSEWGTLNTEAFF
TGTGCCAGCAGCGAGTGGGGCACCTTGAACACTGAAGCTTTCTTT
>TRBV5-1|TRBJ1-1|TRBD1|.
CASSLGTGGWTEAFF
TGCGCCAGCAGCTTGGGAACAGGGGGGTGGACTGAAGCTTTCTTT
>TRBV29-1|TRBJ1-1|.|once
CICWLDTEAFF
TGCATCTGCTGGCTAGACACTGAAGCTTTCTTT